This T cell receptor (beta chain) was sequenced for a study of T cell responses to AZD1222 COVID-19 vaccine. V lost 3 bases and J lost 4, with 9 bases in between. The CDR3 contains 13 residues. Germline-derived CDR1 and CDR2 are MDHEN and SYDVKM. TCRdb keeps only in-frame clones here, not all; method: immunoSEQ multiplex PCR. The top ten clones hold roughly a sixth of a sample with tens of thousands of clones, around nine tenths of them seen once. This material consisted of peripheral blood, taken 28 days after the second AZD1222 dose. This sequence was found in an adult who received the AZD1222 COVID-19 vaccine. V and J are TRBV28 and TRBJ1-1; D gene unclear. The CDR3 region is CASSFQVPTEAFF. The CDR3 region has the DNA TGTGCCAGCAGTTTTCAGGTACCCACTGAAGCTTTCTTT.